Listed below are T cell receptor beta chains from one sample, sequenced in a study of T cells after yellow fever vaccination. TCRdb redid the calling of the 5' RACE reads with MiXCR, one entry per CDR3 protein. Found here are roughly 500,000 distinct CDR3 sequences, roughly 21% of them singletons; the top ten hold more than 13%. The source material was PBMCs, sampled 15 days after the yellow fever booster vaccination. These receptors were obtained from a man aged 25-40 years who received the YFV17D yellow fever vaccine. Each CDR3 is given with its conserved first and last residue. The D gene is left open where the match is weak. Expanded clones get a size class; other rows say once, few or many, or leave the size out.

clone_size	j_call	d_call	v_call	cdr3_nt	cdr3_aa
few	TRBJ2-4	.	TRBV27	TGTGCCAGCAGCTGGGCCGTTTGGCCAGCCCAAAACATTCAGTACTTC	CASSWAVWPAQNIQYF
.	TRBJ2-1	.	TRBV15	TGTGCCACCAGCAGAGATCGAGACAATGAGCAGTTCTTC	CATSRDRDNEQFF
few	TRBJ1-5	TRBD1	TRBV20-1	TGCAGTGCTAGAACGGGACAGGGGGTCATCGGACTTGAGCCCCAGCATTTT	CSARTGQGVIGLEPQHF
.	TRBJ2-2	TRBD2	TRBV5-1	TGCGCCAGCAGCTCCGGGACTAGCGAGGTCGGGGAGCTGTTTTTT	CASSSGTSEVGELFF
few	TRBJ2-5	.	TRBV5-1	TGCGCCAGCAGCTTCGGCGGGGTCCGGGTGGAGACCCAGTACTTC	CASSFGGVRVETQYF
few	TRBJ1-1	.	TRBV15	TGTGCCACCAGTTTAGGCACTGAAGCTTTCTTT	CATSLGTEAFF
.	TRBJ2-2	.	TRBV5-1	TGCGCCAGCAGCTTGCCGGCCGTAGTCGGGGAGCTGTTTTTT	CASSLPAVVGELFF
once	TRBJ2-7	.	TRBV2	TGTGCCAGCAGTGAAGCCCCGGGACTTACCTACGAGCAGTACTTC	CASSEAPGLTYEQYF
.	TRBJ2-1	TRBD2	TRBV27	TGTGCCAGCAGTCCCCAGACTAGCGGGAAATACAATGAGCAGTTCTTC	CASSPQTSGKYNEQFF
.	TRBJ2-5	.	TRBV7-8	TGTGCCAGCAGCTTAGAGCACTCCCTACGGGAGACCCAGTACTTC	CASSLEHSLRETQYF
few	TRBJ2-5	.	TRBV7-2	TGTGCCAGCAGCTTATCAGTCTTTCGGGAGACCCAGTACTTC	CASSLSVFRETQYF
.	TRBJ2-7	.	TRBV7-9	TGTGCCAGCAGCTTAGAGACAGATCGGATGGGCTACGAGCAGTACTTC	CASSLETDRMGYEQYF
few	TRBJ2-1	.	TRBV20-1	TGCAGTGCTAGGCCAACGGGACTGACCTACAATGAGCAGTTCTTC	CSARPTGLTYNEQFF
.	TRBJ2-1	TRBD1	TRBV6-1	TGTGCCAGCAGCGCCCGGGGCACAGGGGCGCGGTTCTTC	CASSARGTGARFF
few	TRBJ2-1	.	TRBV20-1	TGCAGTGCTAGAGGTCCGGGCCATGAGCAGTTCTTC	CSARGPGHEQFF
.	TRBJ2-2	TRBD2	TRBV7-6	TGTGCCAGCAGGCTGACTAGCACGAGCCCCGGGGAGCTGTTTTTT	CASRLTSTSPGELFF
.	TRBJ2-1	.	TRBV9	TGTGCCAGCAGCGTGGGGGGAAGGGCCTACAATGAGCAGTTCTTC	CASSVGGRAYNEQFF
.	TRBJ2-3	.	TRBV5-4	TGTGCCAGCAGCACCTTTCAGGGAGGTACGCAGTATTTT	CASSTFQGGTQYF
few	TRBJ2-3	.	TRBV10-3	TGTGCCATCAGGGGCGCAACAGATACGCAGTATTTT	CAIRGATDTQYF
few	TRBJ1-5	.	TRBV6-2/TRBV6-3	TGTGCCAGCAGTCCTGGGAAAAGGGCTTCGGGTCAGCCCCAGCATTTT	CASSPGKRASGQPQHF
.	TRBJ1-6	.	TRBV9	TGTGCCAGCAGCGTAGGAGGGATTGATTCACCCCTCCACTTT	CASSVGGIDSPLHF
.	TRBJ2-1	TRBD2	TRBV20-1	TGCAGTGCTGTCGGGACTAGCGGGACCGATGAGCAGTTCTTC	CSAVGTSGTDEQFF
few	TRBJ2-2	TRBD2	TRBV12-3/TRBV12-4	TGTGCCACCCGAACTAGCGGGACCACGAACACCGGGGAGCTGTTTTTT	CATRTSGTTNTGELFF
.	TRBJ1-4	.	TRBV9	TGTGCCAGCAGCACGGGACCTTCCGAAAGTGAAAAACTGTTTTTT	CASSTGPSESEKLFF
.	TRBJ1-1	.	TRBV6-2/TRBV6-3	TGTGCCAGCAGTTACCTACGGAACGAAGCTTTCTTT	CASSYLRNEAFF